This T cell receptor (beta chain) was obtained from a study of T-cell memory formation after mild COVID-19. On this clonotype itself: As yet, its antigen is unknown.

This CDR3 is 14 amino acids long. V lost 2 bases, J lost 2 bases, and 12 bases lay in between. Germline-derived CDR1 and CDR2 are SQVTM and ANQGSEA. Findings of the study overall: Largely, contracting CD4+ clones fell within CM and EM, and contracting CD8+ clones within EMRA.

TCRdb ran MiXCR on the 5' RACE reads and lists one entry per CDR3 protein. The sample lists about 120,000 distinct CDR3 sequences, 15% to 20% occurring once. The specimen was PBMCs or a T cell subset sorted from them (not recorded which). This sequence originates from an adult woman who had mild COVID-19 (a few samples of this study predate the infection). Cell type and time point are not known. The chain is built from TRBV29-1 and TRBJ2-5; D unclear. CDR3 in DNA: TGCAGCGTTGAATATCCGGAGAGACAAGAGACCCAGTACTTC. Translating gives CSVEYPERQETQYF. The entire variable domain, with the rest obtained from reference TRBV29-1 and TRBJ2-5, is as follows: SAVISQKPSRDICQRGTSLTIQCQVDSQVTMMFWYRQQPGQSLTLIATANQGSEATYESGFVIDKFPISRPNLTFSTLTVSNMSPEDSSIYLCSVEYPERQETQYFGPGTRLLVL.